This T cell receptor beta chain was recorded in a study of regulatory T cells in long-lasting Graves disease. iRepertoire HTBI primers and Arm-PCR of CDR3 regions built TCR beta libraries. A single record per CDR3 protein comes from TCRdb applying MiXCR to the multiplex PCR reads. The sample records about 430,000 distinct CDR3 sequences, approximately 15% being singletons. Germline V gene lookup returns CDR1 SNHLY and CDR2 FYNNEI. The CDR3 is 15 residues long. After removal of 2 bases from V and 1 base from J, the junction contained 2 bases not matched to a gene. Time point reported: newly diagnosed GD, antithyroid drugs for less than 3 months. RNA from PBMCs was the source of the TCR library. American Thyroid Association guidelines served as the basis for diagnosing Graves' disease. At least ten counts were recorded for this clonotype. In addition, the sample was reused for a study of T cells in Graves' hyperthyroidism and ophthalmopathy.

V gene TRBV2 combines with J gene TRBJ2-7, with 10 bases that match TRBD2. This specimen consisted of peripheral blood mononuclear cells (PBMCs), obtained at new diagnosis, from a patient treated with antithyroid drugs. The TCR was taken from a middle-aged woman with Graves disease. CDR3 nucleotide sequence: TGTGCCAGCAGTGAACCTAGCGGGAGTTCCTACGAGCAGTACTTC. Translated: CASSEPSGSSYEQYF. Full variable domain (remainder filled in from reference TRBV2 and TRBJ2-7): EPEVTQTPSHQVTQMGQEVILRCVPISNHLYFYWYRQILGQKVEFLVSFYNNEISEKSEIFDDQFSVERPDGSNFTLKIRSTKLEDSAMYFCASSEPSGSSYEQYFGPGTRLTVT.